This is a list of T cell receptor beta chains from one sample in a study of CD8 T cells in Susac syndrome. TCRdb reanalysed the immunoSEQ multiplex PCR reads using MiXCR and keeps one entry per CDR3 protein. The table lists some 130,000 distinct CDR3 sequences, approximately 95% of them singletons. Sequencing used CD8+ T cells from PBMCs. The receptors were gathered from a human donor with Susac syndrome. CDR3s include the opening cysteine and the closing phenylalanine or tryptophan. A D gene is named only where the DNA matches it firmly.

v_call	d_call	j_call	cdr3_aa	cdr3_nt
TRBV14	-	TRBJ1-1	CASSPDRVFTEAFF	TGTGCCAGCAGCCCTGACAGAGTTTTCACTGAAGCTTTCTTT
TRBV3-1	-	TRBJ2-1	CASSPPGGGPNNEQFF	TGTGCCAGCAGCCCACCGGGGGGCGGGCCTAACAATGAGCAGTTCTTC
TRBV2	-	TRBJ1-1	CASRVMGVYTEAFF	TGTGCCAGCAGGGTGATGGGGGTATACACTGAAGCTTTCTTT
TRBV28	TRBD1	TRBJ2-7	CASSPRQGAMQQYF	TGTGCCAGCAGTCCCAGACAGGGGGCTATGCAGCAGTACTTC
TRBV27	-	TRBJ2-6	CASRPIDSSGANVLTF	TGTGCCAGCAGGCCGATCGACAGCTCTGGGGCCAACGTCCTGACTTTC
TRBV5-6	TRBD2	TRBJ2-1	CASSYGLADTSYNEQFF	TGTGCCAGCAGTTACGGACTAGCGGACACCTCCTACAATGAGCAGTTCTTC
TRBV9	-	TRBJ1-5	CASSRTPDNQPQHF	TGTGCCAGCAGCCGGACCCCCGACAATCAGCCCCAGCATTTT
TRBV4-1	-	TRBJ2-2	CASSQGRFTGELFF	TGCGCCAGCAGCCAAGGGCGTTTCACCGGGGAGCTGTTTTTT
TRBV5-4	-	TRBJ2-2	CASSFRINTGELFF	TGTGCCAGCAGCTTCCGGATAAACACCGGGGAGCTGTTTTTT
TRBV27	-	TRBJ2-7	CATTNPSYEQYF	TGTGCCACCACTAACCCCTCCTACGAGCAGTACTTC
TRBV29-1	-	TRBJ1-2	CSVAGTNYGYTF	TGCAGCGTTGCCGGGACTAACTATGGCTACACCTTC
TRBV20-1	-	TRBJ2-7	CSATDSRVYEQYF	TGCAGTGCTACGGACTCCCGTGTCTACGAGCAGTACTTC
TRBV7-9	-	TRBJ1-1	CASSLVGSGTNTEAFF	TGTGCCAGCAGCTTAGTGGGCTCTGGCACGAACACTGAAGCTTTCTTT
TRBV27	-	TRBJ1-4	CASSLYGASTNEKLFF	TGTGCCAGCAGTTTATACGGGGCTTCAACTAATGAAAAACTGTTTTTT
TRBV13	-	TRBJ2-1	CASSSGGGLEQFF	TGTGCCAGCAGCTCCGGGGGCGGGCTTGAGCAGTTCTTC
TRBV4-1	-	TRBJ2-1	CASSQEGGASYNEQFF	TGCGCCAGCAGCCAAGAGGGCGGAGCCTCCTACAATGAGCAGTTCTTC